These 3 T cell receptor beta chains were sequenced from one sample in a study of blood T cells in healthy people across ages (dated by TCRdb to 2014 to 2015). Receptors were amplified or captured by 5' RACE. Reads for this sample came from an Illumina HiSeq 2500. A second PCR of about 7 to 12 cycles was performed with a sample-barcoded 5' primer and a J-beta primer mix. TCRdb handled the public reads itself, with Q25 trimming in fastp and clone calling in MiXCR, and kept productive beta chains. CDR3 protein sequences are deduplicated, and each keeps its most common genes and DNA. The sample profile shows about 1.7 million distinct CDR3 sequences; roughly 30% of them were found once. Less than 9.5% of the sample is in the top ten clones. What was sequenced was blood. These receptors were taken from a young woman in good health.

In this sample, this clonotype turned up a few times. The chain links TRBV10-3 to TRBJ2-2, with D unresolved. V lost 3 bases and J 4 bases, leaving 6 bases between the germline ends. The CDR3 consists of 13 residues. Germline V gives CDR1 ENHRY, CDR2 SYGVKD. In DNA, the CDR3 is TGTGCCATCAGTGAACAAGCCACCGGGGAGCTGTTTTTT. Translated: CAISEQATGELFF.

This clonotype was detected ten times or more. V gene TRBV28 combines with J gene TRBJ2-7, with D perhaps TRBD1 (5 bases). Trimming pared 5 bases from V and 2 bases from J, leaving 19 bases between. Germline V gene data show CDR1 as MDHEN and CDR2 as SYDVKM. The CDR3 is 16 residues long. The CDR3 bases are TGTGCCAGCAGTACCGAGGCGGACACAGAGACCTACGAGCAGTACTTC. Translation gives CASSTEADTETYEQYF.

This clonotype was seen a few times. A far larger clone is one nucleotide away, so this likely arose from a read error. Written as DNA, the CDR3 is TGTGCCAGCAGCTTGTCGGAGACCCAGTTCTTC. Protein: CASSLSETQFF. The chain recombines TRBV7-2 with TRBJ2-1; unclear D gene. The germline gives CDR1 SGHTA, CDR2 FQGNSA. V was trimmed by 3 bases and J by 13 bases, leaving 10 bases between them. This CDR3 comprises 11 residues.